This TCR beta chain was sequenced during a study of Ad26.COV2.S vaccination and SARS-CoV-2 variants. General study results and limits: Measures of TCR breadth and depth may have fallen short of total T cell responses. Substantial breadth was reportedly displayed by spike-specific CD8+ and CD4+ T cell responses after vaccination.

Of note for this clone: Its specificity is unknown.

TCRdb keeps only in-frame clones here, not all; method: immunoSEQ multiplex PCR. The repertoire holds approximately 400,000 clones, with approximately 90% as singletons. The source of this sequence is a human donor who had recovered from COVID-19. The material was peripheral blood, obtained after recovery from COVID-19.

Here the CDR3 DNA reads TGTGCCAGCAGCTCAGGGGAGGGGGGTAATAATCTTTCACCCCTCCACTTT. Its protein product is CASSSGEGGNNLSPLHF. The genes are TRBV7-3 and TRBJ1-6; a weak D match, TRBD1 (6 bases). V was cut by 4 bases and J by 9 bases, with 22 bases left in between. Germline CDR1 reads SGHTA; CDR2 reads FQGTGA. The CDR3 loop spans 17 amino acids.